This T cell receptor beta chain came from a study of T cell responses to AZD1222 COVID-19 vaccine. Overall study results and limits: Clonal diversity was possibly underestimated, and the donors were mostly white British, with more females. At baseline, just a handful of AZD1222 recipients tested seropositive. When two AZD1222 doses had been given, Spike-specific TCR breadth and depth rose.

Comment on this clone: Its antigen is unknown.

Germline values: CDR1 MNHEY, CDR2 SVGEGT. V was trimmed by 2 bases and J by 5 bases, leaving 23 bases between them. The CDR3 covers 18 residues. Only in-frame clones appear in the TCRdb table, and some are missing; sequencing was by immunoSEQ multiplex PCR. The table has 150,000 to 200,000 clones, 80% to 90% seen once. This clonotype was sampled from an adult in good health. This rearrangement joins TRBV6-2 or TRBV6-3 to TRBJ2-3, with D possibly matching TRBD2 (5 bases). The specimen comprised peripheral blood, sampled on day 0 of AZD1222 vaccination. The DNA of the CDR3 is TGTGCCAGCAGTTACAAGGAGGCGGCTAGCTGGGAAATAGATACGCAGTATTTT. Its protein is CASSYKEAASWEIDTQYF.